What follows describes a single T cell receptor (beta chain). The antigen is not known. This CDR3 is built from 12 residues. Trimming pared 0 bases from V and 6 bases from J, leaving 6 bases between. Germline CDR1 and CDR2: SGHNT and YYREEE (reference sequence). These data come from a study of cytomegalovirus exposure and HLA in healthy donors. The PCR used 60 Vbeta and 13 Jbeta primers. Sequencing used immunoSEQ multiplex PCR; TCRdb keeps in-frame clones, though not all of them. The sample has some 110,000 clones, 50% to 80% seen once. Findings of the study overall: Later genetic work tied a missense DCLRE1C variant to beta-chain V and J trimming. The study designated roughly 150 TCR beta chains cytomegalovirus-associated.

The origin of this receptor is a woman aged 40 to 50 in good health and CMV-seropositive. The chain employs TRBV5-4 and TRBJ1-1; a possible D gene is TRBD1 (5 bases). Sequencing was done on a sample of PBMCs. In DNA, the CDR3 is TGTGCCAGCAGCTTGGCAGGGTCTGAAGCTTTCTTT. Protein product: CASSLAGSEAFF.